This TCR beta chain was recorded in a study of beta chain features in type 1 diabetes. As for the study in general: Cell yields, gender and age were similar in healthy donors and patients. General study findings and limits: Cells with high TCR expression could be over-represented by cDNA sequencing. In the patient group, naive, central memory and Treg TCRB repertoires seemed more alike than in the healthy donor group.

As regards this clone: No antigen is known for it.

The whole isolated RNA underwent reverse transcription, so sequencing captured expressed TCRB transcripts. Profiling relied on immunoSEQ multiplex PCR, and the TCRdb table lists in-frame clones only, not all of them. The sample records 900,000 or so clones, under 20% being singletons. This CDR3 has 15 amino acids. Trimming at V came to 6 bases and at J to 2 bases, leaving 5 bases not matched to a gene. Germline V CDR1 and CDR2: MNHEY, SMNVEV (reference sequence). Sequencing was done on a sample of naive CD4+ T cells from blood. The clonotype originates from a woman between 18 and 29 years old in good health. This chain connects TRBV27 to TRBJ2-4, with 9 nucleotides matching TRBD1. As DNA, the CDR3 is TGTGCCAGCAGCCGGACAGGGGATTCCAAAAACATTCAGTACTTC. Protein product: CASSRTGDSKNIQYF.